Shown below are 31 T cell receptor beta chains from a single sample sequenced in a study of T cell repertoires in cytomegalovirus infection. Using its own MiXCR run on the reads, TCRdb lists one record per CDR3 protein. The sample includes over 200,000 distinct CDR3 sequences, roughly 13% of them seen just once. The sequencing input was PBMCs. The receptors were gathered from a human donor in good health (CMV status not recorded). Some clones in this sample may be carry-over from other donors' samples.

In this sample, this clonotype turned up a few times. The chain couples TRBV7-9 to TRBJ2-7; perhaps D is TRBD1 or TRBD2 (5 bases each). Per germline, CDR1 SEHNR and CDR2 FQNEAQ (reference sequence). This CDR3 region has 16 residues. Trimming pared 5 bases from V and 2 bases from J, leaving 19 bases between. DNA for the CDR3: TGTGCCAGCAGCCCTGGGACCGGGTTATCCGCCTACGAGCAGTACTTC. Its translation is CASSPGTGLSAYEQYF.

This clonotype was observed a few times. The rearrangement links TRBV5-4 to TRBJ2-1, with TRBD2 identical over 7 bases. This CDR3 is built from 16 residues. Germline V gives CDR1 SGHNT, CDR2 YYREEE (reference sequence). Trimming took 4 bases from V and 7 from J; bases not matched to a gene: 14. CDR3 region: CASSGRPTTGGNEQFF. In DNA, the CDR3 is TGTGCCAGCAGCGGCCGCCCCACGACGGGGGGAAATGAGCAGTTCTTC. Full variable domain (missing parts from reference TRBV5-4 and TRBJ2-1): ETGVTQSPTHLIKTRGQQVTLRCSSQSGHNTVSWYQQALGQGPQFIFQYYREEENGRGNFPPRFSGLQFPNYSSELNVNALELDDSALYLCASSGRPTTGGNEQFFGPGTRLTVL.

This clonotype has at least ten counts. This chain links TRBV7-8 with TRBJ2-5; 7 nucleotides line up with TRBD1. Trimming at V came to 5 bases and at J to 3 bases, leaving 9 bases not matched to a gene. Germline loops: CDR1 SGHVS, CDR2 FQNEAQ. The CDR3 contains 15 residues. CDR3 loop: CASSTHRGEEETQYF. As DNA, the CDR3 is TGTGCCAGCAGCACCCACAGGGGCGAGGAAGAGACCCAGTACTTC. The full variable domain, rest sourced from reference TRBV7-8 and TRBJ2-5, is GAGVSQSPRYKVAKRGQDVALRCDPISGHVSLFWYQQALGQGPEFLTYFQNEAQLDKSGLPSDRFFAERPEGSVSTLKIQRTQQEDSAVYLCASSTHRGEEETQYFGPGTRLLVL.

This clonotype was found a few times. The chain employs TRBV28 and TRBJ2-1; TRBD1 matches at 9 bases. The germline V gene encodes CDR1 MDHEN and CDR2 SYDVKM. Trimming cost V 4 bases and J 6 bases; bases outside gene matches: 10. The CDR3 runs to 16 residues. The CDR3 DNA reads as TGTGCCAGCAGTTCCTCGGGGACAGGGAGGATCAATGAGCAGTTCTTC. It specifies CASSSSGTGRINEQFF.

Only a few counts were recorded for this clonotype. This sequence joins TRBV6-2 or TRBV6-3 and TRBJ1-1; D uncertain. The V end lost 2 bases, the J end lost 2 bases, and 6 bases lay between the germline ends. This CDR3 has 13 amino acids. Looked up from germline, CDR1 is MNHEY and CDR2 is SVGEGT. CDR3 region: CASSYGPNTEAFF. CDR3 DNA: TGTGCCAGCAGTTACGGGCCTAACACTGAAGCTTTCTTT.

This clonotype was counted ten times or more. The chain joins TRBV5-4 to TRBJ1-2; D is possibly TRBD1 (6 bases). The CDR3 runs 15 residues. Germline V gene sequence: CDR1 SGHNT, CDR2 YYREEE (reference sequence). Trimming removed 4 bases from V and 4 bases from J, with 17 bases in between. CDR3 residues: CASSHERTGIYGYTF. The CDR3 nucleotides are TGTGCCAGCAGCCACGAACGCACAGGGATCTATGGCTACACCTTC.

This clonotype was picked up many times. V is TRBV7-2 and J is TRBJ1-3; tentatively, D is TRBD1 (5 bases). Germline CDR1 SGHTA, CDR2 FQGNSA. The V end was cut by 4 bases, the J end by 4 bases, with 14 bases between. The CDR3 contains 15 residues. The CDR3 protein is CASSSRGGTGNTIYF. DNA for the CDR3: TGTGCCAGCAGCTCACGCGGGGGAACGGGAAACACCATATATTTT.

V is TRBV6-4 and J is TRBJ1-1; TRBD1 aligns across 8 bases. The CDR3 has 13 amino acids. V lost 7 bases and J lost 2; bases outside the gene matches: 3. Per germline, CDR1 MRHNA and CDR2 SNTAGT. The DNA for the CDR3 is TGTGCCAGCACGGGACAGGTTAACACTGAAGCTTTCTTT. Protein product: CASTGQVNTEAFF.

CDR3 residues: CSAAHAGANVLTF. CDR3 nucleotides: TGCAGTGCCGCCCATGCTGGGGCCAACGTCCTGACTTTC. V and J are TRBV20-1 and TRBJ2-6, with D hard to call. V was pared by 6 bases and J by 2 bases, with 8 bases between. Germline CDR1 and CDR2: DFQATT and SNEGSKA (reference sequence). This CDR3 region has 13 residues.

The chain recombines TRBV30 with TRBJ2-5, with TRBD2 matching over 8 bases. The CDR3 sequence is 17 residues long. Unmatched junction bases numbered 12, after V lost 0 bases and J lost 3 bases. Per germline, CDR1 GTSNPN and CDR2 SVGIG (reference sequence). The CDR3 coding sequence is TGTGCCTGGAGTGTCCCGGTGAGAGTACTAGCGGAAGAGACCCAGTACTTC. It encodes CAWSVPVRVLAEETQYF.

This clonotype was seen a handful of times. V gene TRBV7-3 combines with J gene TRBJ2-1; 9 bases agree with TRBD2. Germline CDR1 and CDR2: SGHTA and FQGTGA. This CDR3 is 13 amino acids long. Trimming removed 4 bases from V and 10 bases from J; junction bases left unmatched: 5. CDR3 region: CASSSAGGREQFF. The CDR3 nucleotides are TGTGCCAGCAGCTCAGCGGGAGGTAGGGAGCAGTTCTTC.

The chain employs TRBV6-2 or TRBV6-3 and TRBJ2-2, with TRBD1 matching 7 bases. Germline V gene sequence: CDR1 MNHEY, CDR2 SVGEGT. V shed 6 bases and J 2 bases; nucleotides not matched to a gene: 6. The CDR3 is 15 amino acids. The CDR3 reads CASSPGTVNTGELFF. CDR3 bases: TGTGCCAGCAGCCCCGGGACAGTAAACACCGGGGAGCTGTTTTTT.

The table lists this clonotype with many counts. Here the CDR3 reads CASSVLAGSRDTQYF. The CDR3, as DNA: TGCGCCAGCAGCGTACTAGCGGGGAGTAGAGATACGCAGTATTTT. The J gene is TRBJ2-3, the V gene TRBV5-1, with TRBD2 matching over 10 bases. Germline CDR1 and CDR2: SGHRS and YFSETQ. J gave up 5 bases and V 4 bases, and 7 bases lay outside the gene matches. CDR3 length equals 15 residues. The variable domain in full, with the rest retrieved from reference TRBV5-1 and TRBJ2-3, is KAGVTQTPRYLIKTRGQQVTLSCSPISGHRSVSWYQQTPGQGLQFLFEYFSETQRNKGNFPGRFSGRQFSNSRSEMNVSTLELGDSALYLCASSVLAGSRDTQYFGPGTRLTVL.

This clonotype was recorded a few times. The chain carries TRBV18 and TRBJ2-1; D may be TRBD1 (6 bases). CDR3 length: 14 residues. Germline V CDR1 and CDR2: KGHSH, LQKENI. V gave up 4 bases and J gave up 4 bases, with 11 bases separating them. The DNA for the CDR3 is TGTGCCAGCTCACGGACAGAAGAGTACAATGAGCAGTTCTTC. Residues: CASSRTEEYNEQFF.

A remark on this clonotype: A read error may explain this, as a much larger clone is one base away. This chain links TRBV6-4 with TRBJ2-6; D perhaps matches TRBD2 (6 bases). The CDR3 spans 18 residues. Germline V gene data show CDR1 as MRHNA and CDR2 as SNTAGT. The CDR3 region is CASSDSYQGLRGANLLTF. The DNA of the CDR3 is TGTGCCAGCAGTGACTCATATCAGGGACTGCGCGGGGCCAACCTCCTGACTTTC.

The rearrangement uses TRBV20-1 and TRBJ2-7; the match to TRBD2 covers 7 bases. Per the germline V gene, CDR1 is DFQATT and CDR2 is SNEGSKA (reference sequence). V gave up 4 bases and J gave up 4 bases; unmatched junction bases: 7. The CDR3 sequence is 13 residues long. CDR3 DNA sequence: TGCAGTGCTATGTCTAGCGGATGGTACGAGCAGTACTTC. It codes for CSAMSSGWYEQYF.

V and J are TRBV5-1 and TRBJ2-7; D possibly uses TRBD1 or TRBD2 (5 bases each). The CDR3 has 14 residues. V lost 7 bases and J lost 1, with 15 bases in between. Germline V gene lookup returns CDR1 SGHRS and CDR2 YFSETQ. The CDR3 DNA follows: TGCGCCAGCGGCCGGGACCGAGATTCCTACGAGCAGTACTTC. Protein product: CASGRDRDSYEQYF. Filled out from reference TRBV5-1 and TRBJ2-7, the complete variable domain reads KAGVTQTPRYLIKTRGQQVTLSCSPISGHRSVSWYQQTPGQGLQFLFEYFSETQRNKGNFPGRFSGRQFSNSRSEMNVSTLELGDSALYLCASGRDRDSYEQYFGPGTRLTVT.

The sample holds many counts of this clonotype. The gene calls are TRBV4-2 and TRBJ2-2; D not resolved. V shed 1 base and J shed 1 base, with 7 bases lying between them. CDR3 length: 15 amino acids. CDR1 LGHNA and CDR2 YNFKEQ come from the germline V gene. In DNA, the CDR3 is TGTGCCAGCAGCCAAGGGGCAGAGAACACCGGGGAGCTGTTTTTT. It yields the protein CASSQGAENTGELFF.

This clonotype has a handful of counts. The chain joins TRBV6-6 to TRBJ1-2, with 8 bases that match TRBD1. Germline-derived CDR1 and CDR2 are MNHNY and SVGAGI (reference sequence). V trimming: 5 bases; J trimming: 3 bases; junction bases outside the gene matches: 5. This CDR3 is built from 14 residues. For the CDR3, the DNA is TGTGCCAGCAGTCGGACAGGGTCCCACTATGGCTACACCTTC. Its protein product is CASSRTGSHYGYTF.

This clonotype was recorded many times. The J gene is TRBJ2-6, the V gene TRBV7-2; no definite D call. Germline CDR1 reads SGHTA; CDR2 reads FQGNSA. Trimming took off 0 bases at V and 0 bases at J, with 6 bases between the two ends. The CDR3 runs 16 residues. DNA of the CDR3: TGTGCCAGCAGCTTAGCGAGGCTCTCTGGGGCCAACGTCCTGACTTTC. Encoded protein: CASSLARLSGANVLTF.

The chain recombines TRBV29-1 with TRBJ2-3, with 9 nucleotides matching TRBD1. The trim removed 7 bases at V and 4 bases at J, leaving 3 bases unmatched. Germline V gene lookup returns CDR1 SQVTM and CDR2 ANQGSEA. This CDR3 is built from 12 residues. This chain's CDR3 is CSGGQGSDTQYF. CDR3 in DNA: TGCAGCGGAGGACAGGGGTCAGATACGCAGTATTTT.

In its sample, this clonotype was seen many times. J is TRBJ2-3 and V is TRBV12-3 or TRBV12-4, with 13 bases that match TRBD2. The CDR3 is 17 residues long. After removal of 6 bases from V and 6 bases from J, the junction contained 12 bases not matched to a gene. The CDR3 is CASSPLTGLAGFDTQYF. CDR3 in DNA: TGTGCCAGCAGCCCACTCACGGGACTAGCGGGATTTGATACGCAGTATTTT.

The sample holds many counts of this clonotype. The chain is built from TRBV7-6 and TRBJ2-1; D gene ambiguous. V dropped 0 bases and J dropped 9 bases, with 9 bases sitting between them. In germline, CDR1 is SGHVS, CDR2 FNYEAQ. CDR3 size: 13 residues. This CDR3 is CASSLARTGEQFF. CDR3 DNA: TGTGCCAGCAGCTTAGCCCGTACGGGTGAGCAGTTCTTC.

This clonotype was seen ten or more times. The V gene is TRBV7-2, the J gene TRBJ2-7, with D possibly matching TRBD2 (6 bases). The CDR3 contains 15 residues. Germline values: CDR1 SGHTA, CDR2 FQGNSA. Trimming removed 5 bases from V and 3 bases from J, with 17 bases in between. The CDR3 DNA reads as TGTGCCAGCAGCCCGCAGGGCGGGACTTACTACGAGCAGTACTTC. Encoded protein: CASSPQGGTYYEQYF.

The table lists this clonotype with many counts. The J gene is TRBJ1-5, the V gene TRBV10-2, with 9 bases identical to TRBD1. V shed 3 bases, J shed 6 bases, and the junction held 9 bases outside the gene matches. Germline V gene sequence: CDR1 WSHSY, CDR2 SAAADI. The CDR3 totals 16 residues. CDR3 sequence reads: CASSDDPGQGGQPQHF. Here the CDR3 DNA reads TGCGCCAGCAGTGACGACCCGGGACAGGGTGGTCAGCCCCAGCATTTT.

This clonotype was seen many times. CDR3 nucleotides: TGTGCCAGCAACCACGGGACAGGGGACTACGAGCAGTACTTC. It is translated as CASNHGTGDYEQYF. V and J are TRBV7-2 and TRBJ2-7; 10 nucleotides line up with TRBD1. After removal of 7 bases from V and 3 bases from J, the junction contained 6 bases not matched to a gene. Germline V gene sequence: CDR1 SGHTA, CDR2 FQGNSA. This CDR3 has 14 residues.

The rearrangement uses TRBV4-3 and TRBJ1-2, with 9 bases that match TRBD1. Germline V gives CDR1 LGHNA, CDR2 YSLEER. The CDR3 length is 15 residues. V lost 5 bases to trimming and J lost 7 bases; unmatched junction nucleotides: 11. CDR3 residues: CASSAGQGGPAGYTF. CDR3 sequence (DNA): TGCGCCAGCAGCGCGGGACAGGGTGGCCCGGCTGGCTACACCTTC.

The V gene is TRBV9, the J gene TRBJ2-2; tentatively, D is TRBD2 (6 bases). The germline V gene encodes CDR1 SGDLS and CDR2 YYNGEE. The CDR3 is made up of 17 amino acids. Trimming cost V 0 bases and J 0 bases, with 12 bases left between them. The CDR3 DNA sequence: TGTGCCAGCAGCGTAGCTACGGGCGGGGCGAACACCGGGGAGCTGTTTTTT. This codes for CASSVATGGANTGELFF.

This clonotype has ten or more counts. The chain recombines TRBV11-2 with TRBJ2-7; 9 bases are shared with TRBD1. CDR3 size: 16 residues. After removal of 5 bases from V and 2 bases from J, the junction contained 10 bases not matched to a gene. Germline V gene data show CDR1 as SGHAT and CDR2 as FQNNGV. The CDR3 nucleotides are TGTGCCAGCAGCCAGGGGTCGGGACAGGGACCCTACGAGCAGTACTTC. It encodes CASSQGSGQGPYEQYF.

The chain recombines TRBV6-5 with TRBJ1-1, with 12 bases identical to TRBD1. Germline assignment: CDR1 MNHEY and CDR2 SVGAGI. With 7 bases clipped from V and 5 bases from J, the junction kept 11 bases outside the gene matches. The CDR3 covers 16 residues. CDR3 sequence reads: CASTVGTGGARTEAFF. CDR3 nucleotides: TGTGCCAGCACAGTAGGGACAGGGGGCGCGAGGACTGAAGCTTTCTTT.

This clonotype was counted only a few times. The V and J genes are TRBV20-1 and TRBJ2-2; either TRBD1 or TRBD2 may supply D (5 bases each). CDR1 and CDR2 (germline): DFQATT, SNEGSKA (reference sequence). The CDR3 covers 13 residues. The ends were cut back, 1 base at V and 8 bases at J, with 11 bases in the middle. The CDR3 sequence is CSARGRVAGELFF. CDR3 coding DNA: TGCAGTGCTAGAGGCAGGGTAGCGGGGGAGCTGTTTTTT.